This is a list of T cell receptor beta chains from one sample in a study of blood T cell repertoires in COVID-19. Clones were read by immunoSEQ multiplex PCR, and TCRdb kept only the in-frame ones, dropping some. Here the sample spans 150,000 to 200,000 clones, 60% to 80% being singletons. Sequences were obtained from peripheral blood. Receptors originate from a man between 60 and 75 years old with active or convalescent COVID-19. The CDR3 runs from the conserved cysteine through the conserved F or W. A D gene is named only where the DNA matches it firmly. Part of the rows lack a size; the others show once, few, many or a class for expanded clones.

clone size: -
J gene: TRBJ2-1
V gene: TRBV27
D gene: -
CDR3 DNA: TGTGCCAGCAGTTTGGGCATGAGTGAGCAGTTCTTC
CDR3 protein: CASSLGMSEQFF

clone size: -
J gene: TRBJ2-5
V gene: TRBV30
D gene: TRBD2
CDR3 DNA: TGTGCCTGGAGTGGGACTAGCGGGAGGGCAGGGGAGACCCAGTACTTC
CDR3 protein: CAWSGTSGRAGETQYF

clone size: -
J gene: TRBJ1-1
V gene: TRBV11-2
D gene: -
CDR3 DNA: TGTGCCAGCAGTTACACTACGGGGGAGAACACTGAAGCTTTCTTT
CDR3 protein: CASSYTTGENTEAFF

clone size: -
J gene: TRBJ1-1
V gene: TRBV7-9
D gene: -
CDR3 DNA: TGTGCCAGCAGCCCTCGCGGGACCCGCGGGGCTGAAGCTTTCTTT
CDR3 protein: CASSPRGTRGAEAFF

clone size: -
J gene: TRBJ1-5
V gene: TRBV28
D gene: -
CDR3 DNA: TGTGCCAGCAGACGGACAGTCAATCAGCCCCAGCATTTT
CDR3 protein: CASRRTVNQPQHF

clone size: once
J gene: TRBJ1-5
V gene: TRBV5-1
D gene: -
CDR3 DNA: TGCGCCAGCAGCTATAACGGTAATCAGCCCCAGCATTTT
CDR3 protein: CASSYNGNQPQHF

clone size: -
J gene: TRBJ1-2
V gene: TRBV6-1
D gene: -
CDR3 DNA: TGTGCCAGCAGTGAACGTCTCCAGGCAGGGGTCTATGGCTACACCTTC
CDR3 protein: CASSERLQAGVYGYTF

clone size: -
J gene: TRBJ2-5
V gene: TRBV5-1
D gene: -
CDR3 DNA: TGCGCCAGCAGCTTCAGGGGCCAGCGAGAGACCCAGTACTTC
CDR3 protein: CASSFRGQRETQYF

clone size: once
J gene: TRBJ2-1
V gene: TRBV15
D gene: -
CDR3 DNA: TGTGCCACCAGCAGAGGGAACGGGGGATACAATGAGCAGTTCTTC
CDR3 protein: CATSRGNGGYNEQFF

clone size: -
J gene: TRBJ2-7
V gene: TRBV19
D gene: TRBD1
CDR3 DNA: TGTGCCAGTAGTATAGCCGACAGGGGAGTCACCTACGAGCAGTACTTC
CDR3 protein: CASSIADRGVTYEQYF

clone size: few
J gene: TRBJ1-1
V gene: TRBV3-1/TRBV3-2
D gene: TRBD1
CDR3 DNA: TGTGCCAGCAGCCAAGAACCAGGGGGCGCAGGTGAAGCTTTCTTT
CDR3 protein: CASSQEPGGAGEAFF

clone size: few
J gene: TRBJ2-7
V gene: TRBV2
D gene: -
CDR3 DNA: TGTGCCAGCAGTTACAGGACAGACGGGGAGCAGTACTTC
CDR3 protein: CASSYRTDGEQYF

clone size: -
J gene: TRBJ1-2
V gene: TRBV11-2
D gene: -
CDR3 DNA: TGTGCCAGCAGCTTAGAACCGGGACTCTATGGCTACACCTTC
CDR3 protein: CASSLEPGLYGYTF

clone size: -
J gene: TRBJ2-3
V gene: TRBV30
D gene: -
CDR3 DNA: TGTGCCTGGTTAGAGAGAGATACGCAGTATTTT
CDR3 protein: CAWLERDTQYF

clone size: -
J gene: TRBJ1-6
V gene: TRBV7-6
D gene: -
CDR3 DNA: TGTGCCAGCAGCTCAGGACAGTCTCGCGGCTATTCACCCCTCCACTTT
CDR3 protein: CASSSGQSRGYSPLHF

clone size: -
J gene: TRBJ1-1
V gene: TRBV28
D gene: -
CDR3 DNA: TGTGCCAGCAGTTTAGGGGGGGGTGAAGCTTTCTTT
CDR3 protein: CASSLGGGEAFF

clone size: -
J gene: TRBJ2-2
V gene: TRBV18
D gene: TRBD1
CDR3 DNA: TGTGCCAGCTCACCACTTCCGCCGCAGGGGGCACCCGGGGAGCTGTTTTTT
CDR3 protein: CASSPLPPQGAPGELFF

clone size: -
J gene: TRBJ2-1
V gene: TRBV11-2
D gene: -
CDR3 DNA: TGTGCCAGCAGCTCGGAGATCTACAATGAGCAGTTCTTC
CDR3 protein: CASSSEIYNEQFF

clone size: -
J gene: TRBJ2-2
V gene: TRBV7-3
D gene: -
CDR3 DNA: TGTGCCAGCAGCTTATCCGGGGAGGGGGAGCTGTTTTTT
CDR3 protein: CASSLSGEGELFF

clone size: -
J gene: TRBJ2-1
V gene: TRBV6-4
D gene: -
CDR3 DNA: TGTGCCAGCAGTGACCTGACAGGAGCTTCCTACAATGAGCAGTTCTTC
CDR3 protein: CASSDLTGASYNEQFF

clone size: -
J gene: TRBJ1-4
V gene: TRBV5-5
D gene: TRBD1
CDR3 DNA: TGTGCCAGCAGCTTGAGGGTGACAGGGAGCTCTGAAAAACTGTTTTTT
CDR3 protein: CASSLRVTGSSEKLFF

clone size: -
J gene: TRBJ2-3
V gene: TRBV7-3
D gene: -
CDR3 DNA: TGTGCCAGCAGCTTAAAGGTCAGGGGAAATACGCAGTATTTT
CDR3 protein: CASSLKVRGNTQYF

clone size: once
J gene: TRBJ2-7
V gene: TRBV7-2
D gene: TRBD2
CDR3 DNA: TGTGCCAGCAGCTTACCTAGCGGCTCCTACGAGCAGTACTTC
CDR3 protein: CASSLPSGSYEQYF

clone size: -
J gene: TRBJ2-3
V gene: TRBV7-8
D gene: TRBD2
CDR3 DNA: TGTGCCAGCAGCTTAAGGACTAGCGGTACAGATACGCAGTATTTT
CDR3 protein: CASSLRTSGTDTQYF

clone size: -
J gene: TRBJ2-1
V gene: TRBV9
D gene: TRBD2
CDR3 DNA: TGTGCCAGCAGCGTGACAAGGACTAGCGGTAGAAGGGAGCAGTTCTTC
CDR3 protein: CASSVTRTSGRREQFF

clone size: few
J gene: TRBJ2-7
V gene: TRBV6-8
D gene: -
CDR3 DNA: TGTGCCAGTACCCGGGGAACCTACGAGCAGTACTTC
CDR3 protein: CASTRGTYEQYF

clone size: -
J gene: TRBJ2-3
V gene: TRBV19
D gene: TRBD1
CDR3 DNA: TGTGCCAGTAGCCCCGGGACAGGGTACGAAGATACGCAGTATTTT
CDR3 protein: CASSPGTGYEDTQYF

clone size: -
J gene: TRBJ2-7
V gene: TRBV2
D gene: TRBD2
CDR3 DNA: TGTGCCAGCAGTGGGGGGACTACGTCCTACGAGCAGTACTTC
CDR3 protein: CASSGGTTSYEQYF

clone size: -
J gene: TRBJ2-7
V gene: TRBV11-3
D gene: -
CDR3 DNA: TGTGCCAGCAGCTTAGGCGCTGGGGGGGAGCAGTACTTC
CDR3 protein: CASSLGAGGEQYF

clone size: -
J gene: TRBJ2-1
V gene: TRBV27
D gene: -
CDR3 DNA: TGTGCCAGCAGTTTATATGAGGGATACAATGAGCAGTTCTTC
CDR3 protein: CASSLYEGYNEQFF

clone size: -
J gene: TRBJ1-2
V gene: TRBV28
D gene: -
CDR3 DNA: TGTGCCAGCAGAACAACAGGGAACTATGGCTACACCTTC
CDR3 protein: CASRTTGNYGYTF

clone size: -
J gene: TRBJ1-1
V gene: TRBV13
D gene: -
CDR3 DNA: TGTGCCAGCAGCTTAGGCCCAGTCTTCACTGAAGCTTTCTTT
CDR3 protein: CASSLGPVFTEAFF

clone size: -
J gene: TRBJ1-2
V gene: TRBV19
D gene: -
CDR3 DNA: TGTGCCAGTAGTATACCCAGAGGGGGCTACACCTTC
CDR3 protein: CASSIPRGGYTF

clone size: once
J gene: TRBJ1-6
V gene: TRBV3-1/TRBV3-2
D gene: TRBD1
CDR3 DNA: TGTGCCAGCAGCCAATTTCAACAGGGGAAGACTTATAATTCACCCCTCCACTTT
CDR3 protein: CASSQFQQGKTYNSPLHF

clone size: -
J gene: TRBJ1-5
V gene: TRBV27
D gene: -
CDR3 DNA: TGTGCCAGCAGATATAAGTCTCAGGGGACGAATCAGCCCCAGCATTTT
CDR3 protein: CASRYKSQGTNQPQHF

clone size: once
J gene: TRBJ2-7
V gene: TRBV14
D gene: TRBD1
CDR3 DNA: TGTGCCAGCAGCCAGCCGGGACAGGGACTCGACGAGCAGTACTTC
CDR3 protein: CASSQPGQGLDEQYF

clone size: -
J gene: TRBJ2-3
V gene: TRBV7-2
D gene: TRBD2
CDR3 DNA: TGTGCCAGCAGCTCGACTAGCGGGAGGGGAGATACGCAGTATTTT
CDR3 protein: CASSSTSGRGDTQYF

clone size: -
J gene: TRBJ1-5
V gene: TRBV28
D gene: -
CDR3 DNA: TGTGCACTCGACACTTCGCCCCAGCATTTT
CDR3 protein: CALDTSPQHF

clone size: -
J gene: TRBJ2-7
V gene: TRBV12-3/TRBV12-4
D gene: -
CDR3 DNA: TGTGCCAGCACTACCCCCGGGACAACCGAGCAGTACTTC
CDR3 protein: CASTTPGTTEQYF

clone size: -
J gene: TRBJ2-3
V gene: TRBV4-1
D gene: TRBD1
CDR3 DNA: TGCGCCAGCAGCCAAACAGGGGTTGTTGCGCAGTATTTT
CDR3 protein: CASSQTGVVAQYF

clone size: -
J gene: TRBJ2-7
V gene: TRBV18
D gene: TRBD1
CDR3 DNA: TGTGCCAGCTCACTCGGACAGGGATCCTACGAGCAGTACTTC
CDR3 protein: CASSLGQGSYEQYF

clone size: -
J gene: TRBJ2-1
V gene: TRBV19
D gene: TRBD2
CDR3 DNA: TGTGCCAGTAGTGGAAGCGGGGGAGGCAATGAGCAGTTCTTC
CDR3 protein: CASSGSGGGNEQFF

clone size: -
J gene: TRBJ2-1
V gene: TRBV6-5
D gene: TRBD2
CDR3 DNA: TGTGCCAGCTGTCCGGGAGGATTCTACAATGAGCAGTTCTTC
CDR3 protein: CASCPGGFYNEQFF

clone size: once
J gene: TRBJ1-6
V gene: TRBV5-1
D gene: -
CDR3 DNA: TGCGCCAGCAGCTTGGGACAGCCTGCTCGGGGGAATTCACCCCTCCACTTT
CDR3 protein: CASSLGQPARGNSPLHF